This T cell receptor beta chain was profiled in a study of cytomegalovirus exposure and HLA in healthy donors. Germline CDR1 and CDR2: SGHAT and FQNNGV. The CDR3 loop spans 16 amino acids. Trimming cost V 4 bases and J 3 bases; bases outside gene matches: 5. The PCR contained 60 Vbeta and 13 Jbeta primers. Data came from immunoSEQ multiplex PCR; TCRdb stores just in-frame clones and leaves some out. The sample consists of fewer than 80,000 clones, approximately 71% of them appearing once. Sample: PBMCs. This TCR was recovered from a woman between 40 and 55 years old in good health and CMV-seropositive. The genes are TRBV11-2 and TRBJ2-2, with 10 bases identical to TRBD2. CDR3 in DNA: TGTGCCAGCAGCTCCCTAGCGGGGGAGTACACCGGGGAGCTGTTTTTT. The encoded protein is CASSSLAGEYTGELFF. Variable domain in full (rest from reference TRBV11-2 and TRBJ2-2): EAGVAQSPRYKIIEKRQSVAFWCNPISGHATLYWYQQILGQGPKLLIQFQNNGVVDDSQLPKDRFSAERLKGVDSTLKIQPAKLEDSAVYLCASSSLAGEYTGELFFGEGSRLTVL.